A selection of T cell receptor beta chains follows, all from one sample in a study of blood T cell repertoires in COVID-19. Produced via immunoSEQ multiplex PCR; TCRdb's table is partial and in-frame only. The data hold around 300,000 clones, with over 75% observed a single time. The source material was peripheral blood. The receptors derive from a human donor in a cohort sampled during active COVID-19. CDR3s include the opening cysteine and the closing phenylalanine or tryptophan. Each record gives: D gene, V gene, J gene, CDR3 length, clone size, CDR3 protein, CDR3 DNA. D genes are given only for firm matches. Only some rows state a clone size, as once, few, many or a class for expanded clones.

>NA|TRBV19|TRBJ2-7|14|few
CASSTTLAAYEQYF
TGTGCCAGTAGTACCACCCTCGCAGCCTACGAGCAGTACTTC
>NA|TRBV5-4|TRBJ2-3|15|NA
CASSPGVGFTDTQYF
TGTGCCAGCAGCCCGGGGGTCGGTTTCACAGATACGCAGTATTTT
>TRBD2|TRBV18|TRBJ2-1|15|once
CASSRTLGGRDEQFF
TGTGCCAGCTCACGGACCTTGGGCGGGAGGGATGAGCAGTTCTTC
>TRBD2|TRBV5-4|TRBJ2-1|15|NA
CASNLLAGRPGEQFF
TGTGCCAGCAACCTACTAGCGGGACGTCCTGGGGAGCAGTTCTTC
>NA|TRBV6-5|TRBJ1-1|14|few
CASSLREERTEAFF
TGTGCCAGCAGTTTGCGGGAGGAAAGGACTGAAGCTTTCTTT
>TRBD2|TRBV4-1|TRBJ2-1|17|NA
CASSPYGTSGSGNEQFF
TGCGCCAGCAGCCCCTACGGGACTAGCGGGAGTGGAAATGAGCAGTTCTTC
>NA|TRBV9|TRBJ2-2|14|once
CASSPGTSTGELFF
TGTGCCAGCAGTCCCGGGACTTCTACCGGGGAGCTGTTTTTT
>NA|TRBV10-3|TRBJ1-1|12|NA
CATSGRAAEAFF
TGTGCCACAAGTGGGAGAGCGGCTGAAGCTTTCTTT
>NA|TRBV9|TRBJ2-2|16|NA
CASSGAGRGPTGELFF
TGTGCCAGCAGCGGAGCAGGTAGAGGGCCCACCGGGGAGCTGTTTTTT
>NA|TRBV19|TRBJ2-7|18|few
CASSNTMQVFTSSYEQYF
TGTGCCAGTAGTAACACGATGCAGGTTTTCACAAGCTCCTACGAGCAGTACTTC
>NA|TRBV29-1|TRBJ1-5|13|NA
CSVEENSNQPQHF
TGCAGCGTTGAGGAGAATAGCAATCAGCCCCAGCATTTT
>TRBD1|TRBV7-9|TRBJ1-3|15|NA
CASSSQGTSGNTIYF
TGTGCCAGCAGCTCACAGGGGACCTCTGGAAACACCATATATTTT
>TRBD1|TRBV5-1|TRBJ1-2|16|NA
CASSREGFQGADGYTF
TGCGCCAGCAGCCGAGAGGGTTTCCAGGGGGCGGATGGCTACACCTTC
>NA|TRBV5-1|TRBJ2-3|13|once
CASSPRTDHTQYF
TGCGCCAGCAGCCCTAGGACTGACCATACGCAGTATTTT
>TRBD2|TRBV14|TRBJ2-7|16|NA
CASSLGTGSGTYEQYF
TGTGCCAGCAGCCTGGGAACTGGGAGCGGGACCTACGAGCAGTACTTC
>NA|TRBV6-1|TRBJ2-7|15|NA
CASSERQGRTYEQYF
TGTGCCAGCAGTGAACGGCAGGGGCGCACCTACGAGCAGTACTTC
>NA|TRBV9|TRBJ1-2|16|NA
CASSGGKDRPRDGYTF
TGTGCCAGCAGCGGAGGGAAGGACAGACCTAGGGATGGCTACACCTTC
>TRBD1|TRBV27|TRBJ2-1|14|NA
CASSSGQGSYEQFF
TGTGCCAGCAGTTCGGGACAGGGGAGCTATGAGCAGTTCTTC
>TRBD2|TRBV27|TRBJ2-5|12|NA
CASSPSGETQYF
TGTGCCAGCAGTCCTAGCGGGGAGACCCAGTACTTC
>NA|TRBV3-1/TRBV3-2|TRBJ2-7|12|NA
CASSQGPYEQYF
TGTGCCAGCAGCCAGGGCCCCTACGAGCAGTACTTC
>NA|TRBV5-4|TRBJ2-5|15|NA
CASSPGSRSRETQYF
TGTGCCAGCAGCCCGGGGTCGAGATCTCGGGAGACCCAGTACTTC
>NA|TRBV2|TRBJ2-3|15|few
CASKFLATSTDTQYF
TGTGCCAGCAAATTTCTAGCGACTAGCACAGATACGCAGTATTTT
>NA|TRBV5-1|TRBJ2-3|14|NA
CASKSRLGTDTQYF
TGCGCCAGCAAGAGTCGACTCGGCACAGATACGCAGTATTTT
>TRBD1|TRBV3-1/TRBV3-2|TRBJ1-3|14|NA
CASSPAGGGDTIYF
TGTGCCAGCAGCCCCGCAGGGGGAGGAGACACCATATATTTT
>NA|TRBV7-7|TRBJ2-2|13|few
CAASQGITGELFF
TGTGCTGCATCACAGGGTATCACCGGGGAGCTGTTTTTT
>NA|TRBV2|TRBJ2-7|13|once
CASGLGLSFEQYF
TGTGCCTCCGGCTTGGGCCTCTCTTTCGAGCAGTACTTC
>NA|TRBV9|TRBJ2-1|15|NA
CASSVLAYSYNEQFF
TGTGCCAGCAGCGTCCTAGCGTACTCCTACAATGAGCAGTTCTTC
>NA|TRBV6-6|TRBJ2-1|14|NA
CASSPPGLINEQFF
TGTGCCAGCAGTCCCCCGGGACTGATCAATGAGCAGTTCTTC
>TRBD1|TRBV11-3|TRBJ1-6|14|NA
CASSSGTGTSPLHF
TGTGCCAGCAGCTCAGGGACAGGGACTTCACCCCTCCACTTT